Presented here are 23 T cell receptor beta chains from one specimen sequenced in a study of blood T cell repertoires in COVID-19. This table comes from immunoSEQ multiplex PCR, and its TCRdb copy is limited to in-frame clones, with some not included. The sample records roughly 140,000 clones, 75% to 85% being singletons. The specimen was peripheral blood. The receptors come from a man aged 65 to 79 who had recovered from COVID-19.

The chain joins TRBV6-5 to TRBJ2-7, with unresolved D. The V end was cut by 6 bases, the J end by 0 bases, with 9 bases between. The CDR3 consists of 13 residues. Germline lookup yields CDR1 MNHEY and CDR2 SVGAGI. The CDR3 loop is CASRKANSYEQYF. The CDR3 nucleotides are TGTGCCAGCAGAAAAGCCAACTCCTACGAGCAGTACTTC.

The V and J genes are TRBV27 and TRBJ2-1; D might be TRBD2 (6 bases). Germline loops: CDR1 MNHEY, CDR2 SMNVEV (reference sequence). The ends were cut back, 5 bases at V and 8 bases at J, with 10 bases in the middle. The CDR3 has 12 residues. In DNA, the CDR3 is TGTGCCAGCAGTAACCTAGCGTATGAGCAGTTCTTC. It codes for CASSNLAYEQFF.

The chain links TRBV3-1 (or the pseudogene TRBV3-2) to TRBJ1-2; 7 bases are a match to TRBD1. Germline V gene sequence: CDR1 LGHDT, CDR2 YNNKEL (reference sequence). This CDR3 has 14 amino acids. Losses at the gene ends were 4 bases for V and 3 bases for J; bases not matched to a gene: 5. For the CDR3, the DNA is TGTGCCAGCAGCCGGAGAACAGGGGACTATGGCTACACCTTC. This encodes CASSRRTGDYGYTF.

The chain employs TRBV18 and TRBJ2-6; 9 positions match TRBD1. Trimming took 3 bases from V and 3 from J; bases not matched to a gene: 6. Germline V lookup: CDR1 KGHSH, CDR2 LQKENI. This CDR3 contains 17 residues. The CDR3 nucleotides are TGTGCCAGCTCACCTCAACAGGGGGCAAATGGGGCCAACGTCCTGACTTTC. Translating it yields CASSPQQGANGANVLTF.

A few counts support this clone. V is TRBV18 and J is TRBJ1-4, with D uncertain. There are 13 residues in the CDR3. V was trimmed by 2 bases and J by 7 bases, leaving 8 bases between them. The germline gives CDR1 KGHSH, CDR2 LQKENI. DNA of the CDR3: TGTGCCAGCTCACCAGGTTCCAGTGAAAAACTGTTTTTT. Translation gives CASSPGSSEKLFF.

The CDR3 loop reads CASSLATDQGNTIYF. The DNA of the CDR3 is TGCGCCAGCAGCTTGGCTACAGATCAGGGAAACACCATATATTTT. The J gene is TRBJ1-3, the V gene TRBV5-1; D gene uncertain. In germline, CDR1 is SGHRS, CDR2 YFSETQ. Between the trimmed V and J ends, which lost 0 bases and 4 bases, there was a span of 11 bases. This CDR3 region has 15 residues.

This chain uses TRBV7-2 with TRBJ2-1, with D unclear. The CDR3 runs to 13 residues. CDR1 is SGHTA, CDR2 FQGNSA, per germline. V lost 2 bases and J 7 bases, leaving 9 bases between the germline ends. In DNA form, the CDR3 reads TGTGCCAGCAGCTTAAGTAGGAGAAATGAGCAGTTCTTC. Its translation: CASSLSRRNEQFF. Filled out from reference TRBV7-2 and TRBJ2-1, the complete variable domain reads GAGVSQSPSNKVTEKGKDVELRCDPISGHTALYWYRQSLGQGLEFLIYFQGNSAPDKSGLPSDRFSAERTGGSVSTLTIQRTQQEDSAVYLCASSLSRRNEQFFGPGTRLTVL.

The chain is built from TRBV18 and TRBJ1-1, with D unclear. The CDR3 sequence is 12 residues long. With 4 bases removed from V and 3 bases from J, the gap between germline ends came to 6 bases. Germline V lookup: CDR1 KGHSH, CDR2 LQKENI. The CDR3 reads CASSREYTEAFF. In nucleotides, the CDR3 is TGTGCCAGCTCACGAGAGTACACTGAAGCTTTCTTT. The whole variable domain, remainder taken from reference TRBV18 and TRBJ1-1, is NAGVMQNPRHLVRRRGQEARLRCSPMKGHSHVYWYRQLPEEGLKFMVYLQKENIIDESGMPKERFSAEFPKEGPSILRIQQVVRGDSAAYFCASSREYTEAFFGQGTRLTVV.

V gene TRBV9 combines with J gene TRBJ1-1; no clear D gene. V was pared by 4 bases and J by 1 base, with 11 bases between. Germline V gene data show CDR1 as SGDLS and CDR2 as YYNGEE. CDR3 length: 14 residues. The CDR3, as DNA: TGTGCCAGCAGCACAGATCTGGCGAACACTGAAGCTTTCTTT. Protein sequence: CASSTDLANTEAFF.

The rearrangement uses TRBV5-5 and TRBJ2-7; TRBD1 aligns across 11 bases. After removal of 4 bases from V and 3 bases from J, the junction contained 9 bases not matched to a gene. The CDR3 is made up of 16 amino acids. CDR1 SGHKS and CDR2 YYEKEE come from the germline V gene (reference sequence). CDR3 nucleotides: TGTGCCAGCAGCCAACCCCCGGGACAGGGGGACTACGAGCAGTACTTC. Translating gives CASSQPPGQGDYEQYF.

In DNA, the CDR3 is TGTGCCAGCAGTTTAGGGGGCTTGGCACGAGAGACCCAGTACTTC. This codes for CASSLGGLARETQYF. V gene TRBV28 combines with J gene TRBJ2-5; a possible D gene is TRBD1 (6 bases). This CDR3 has 15 amino acids. Trimming removed 2 bases from V and 4 bases from J, with 14 bases in between. Germline CDR1 MDHEN, CDR2 SYDVKM.

This chain links TRBV5-6 with TRBJ2-7; TRBD2 matches 7 bases. The ends lost 4 bases at V and 2 bases at J; junction bases unmatched: 12. The CDR3 is 16 residues long. Germline CDR1 and CDR2: SGHDT and YYEEEE. CDR3 nucleotide sequence: TGTGCCAGCAGCCCCTGGAGGGGCGGGAGTCCCTACGAGCAGTACTTC. Amino acids: CASSPWRGGSPYEQYF.

The chain couples TRBV4-1 to TRBJ1-2; 7 bases fit TRBD1. The J segment lost 4 bases and the V segment lost 0 bases, leaving 8 bases of the junction unmatched. The CDR3 totals 16 residues. Germline loops: CDR1 MGHRA, CDR2 YSYEKL. Written as DNA, the CDR3 is TGCGCCAGCAGCCAAGATAACGTAGACAGGGTCTATGGCTACACCTTC. Protein: CASSQDNVDRVYGYTF.

A single count supports this clone. The chain combines TRBV10-3 with TRBJ2-1; 9 bases align to TRBD2. This CDR3 comprises 15 residues. After removal of 6 bases from V and 13 bases from J, the junction contained 16 bases not matched to a gene. Germline assignment: CDR1 ENHRY and CDR2 SYGVKD. The CDR3 spells CAIRKSGVAGEEQFF. As DNA, the CDR3 is TGTGCCATCAGGAAATCCGGGGTAGCGGGAGAAGAACAGTTCTTC.

The chain employs TRBV27 and TRBJ2-5; possible D gene TRBD2, 6 bases. Germline lookup yields CDR1 MNHEY and CDR2 SMNVEV (reference sequence). Between the trimmed V and J ends, which lost 6 bases and 5 bases, there was a span of 13 bases. The CDR3 loop spans 13 amino acids. The CDR3 nucleotides read TGTGCCAGCAGGTCGGGGGTGGGGGAGACCCAGTACTTC. This gives the protein CASRSGVGETQYF.

This rearrangement joins TRBV6-2 or TRBV6-3 to TRBJ2-2, with 8 bases matching TRBD2. The CDR3 loop spans 18 amino acids. Per the germline V gene, CDR1 is MNHEY and CDR2 is SVGEGT. V trimming: 2 bases; J trimming: 3 bases; junction bases outside the gene matches: 11. The CDR3 is CASSYATPGLGDTGELFF. DNA for the CDR3: TGTGCCAGCAGTTACGCCACCCCGGGACTAGGAGACACCGGGGAGCTGTTTTTT.

The chain employs TRBV12-5 and TRBJ1-5; 8 positions agree with TRBD1. The CDR3 spans 14 residues. Germline V CDR1 and CDR2: LGHNT, FRNRAP. The V and J ends lost 7 bases and 7 bases, in that order; junction bases with no gene match: 9. The CDR3 DNA follows: TGTGCTAGTGCCCTCGGACAGGGCTGGCAGCCCCAGCATTTT. Its translation: CASALGQGWQPQHF. The variable domain in full, completed from reference TRBV12-5 and TRBJ1-5, reads DARVTQTPRHKVTEMGQEVTMRCQPILGHNTVFWYRQTMMQGLELLAYFRNRAPLDDSGMPKDRFSAEMPDATLATLKIQPSEPRDSAVYFCASALGQGWQPQHFGDGTRLSIL.

The V and J genes are TRBV21-1 and TRBJ2-5; TRBD1, the D gene given by the table, was not confirmed from the DNA. TRBV21-1 is described as a pseudogene. The CDR3 extends over 14 amino acids. The CDR3 reads CASSKGRGPETQYF. The CDR3 nucleotides are TGTGCCAGCAGCAAAGGTCGTGGGCCGGAGACCCAGTACTTC.

The J gene is TRBJ2-1, the V gene TRBV28; D unresolved. The V end was cut by 2 bases, the J end by 6 bases, with 5 bases between. CDR3 size: 12 residues. Germline CDR1 reads MDHEN; CDR2 reads SYDVKM. CDR3 DNA: TGTGCCAGCAGTTTACGGTTCAATGAGCAGTTCTTC. Its translation: CASSLRFNEQFF.

The V gene is TRBV6-6, the J gene TRBJ2-1; TRBD2 matches 8 bases. CDR1 is MNHNY and CDR2 is SVGAGI in the germline V gene (reference sequence). This CDR3 has 13 residues. J lost 9 bases, V lost 8 bases, and 9 bases had no gene match. CDR3 protein: CASGKREHVEQFF. CDR3 in DNA: TGTGCCAGCGGGAAGCGGGAGCATGTTGAGCAGTTCTTC.

The chain recombines TRBV7-9 with TRBJ2-7; tentatively, D is TRBD1 (6 bases). The CDR3 has 15 amino acids. The germline gives CDR1 SEHNR, CDR2 FQNEAQ (reference sequence). The germline V and J ends were trimmed by 1 base and 0 bases, with 10 bases remaining between them. This chain's CDR3 is CASSLVWGHSYEQYF. As DNA, the CDR3 is TGTGCCAGCAGCTTAGTGTGGGGGCACTCCTACGAGCAGTACTTC.

The V and J genes are TRBV6-4 and TRBJ2-1, with D maybe TRBD1 (5 bases). In germline, CDR1 is MRHNA, CDR2 SNTAGT. CDR3 length: 13 residues. Trimming removed 3 bases from V and 4 bases from J, with 7 bases in between. The CDR3 nucleotides read TGTGCCAGCAGTGAAGGGGCTTACAATGAGCAGTTCTTC. Translating it yields CASSEGAYNEQFF.

J is TRBJ2-4 and V is TRBV19; 12 bases fit TRBD2. V lost 5 bases, J lost 7 bases, and 6 bases stayed unmatched. The germline gives CDR1 LNHDA, CDR2 SQIVND (reference sequence). The CDR3 contains 15 residues. Here the CDR3 reads CASSPRTSGTNIQYF. In DNA form, the CDR3 reads TGTGCCAGTAGTCCACGGACTAGCGGGACCAACATTCAGTACTTC.